Below, 7 T cell receptor beta chains from the same sample are listed, as sequenced in a study of PD-L1 blockade in urothelial cancer. The repertoire was sequenced with immunoSEQ multiplex PCR; TCRdb's copy has only in-frame clones and lacks some. The sample has 45,000 to 60,000 clones, about 87% seen once; the top ten hold 5.5% to 7%. The specimen comprised PBMCs, sampled around atezolizumab (anti-PD-L1) treatment. The receptor set was obtained from a man aged 40-55 years with urothelial cancer.

The J gene is TRBJ2-5, the V gene TRBV9; 14 bases are shared with TRBD2. The junction had 9 bases not matched to a gene; V was cut back by 3 bases and J by 5 bases. The CDR3 consists of 17 residues. Germline V gives CDR1 SGDLS, CDR2 YYNGEE. The CDR3 region is CASSAGGLAGVGETQYF. CDR3 coding DNA: TGTGCCAGCAGCGCTGGGGGACTAGCGGGAGTGGGGGAGACCCAGTACTTC. Combining the CDR3 with reference TRBV9 and TRBJ2-5 gives the whole variable domain DSGVTQTPKHLITATGQRVTLRCSPRSGDLSVYWYQQSLDQGLQFLIQYYNGEERAKGNILERFSAQQFPDLHSELNLSSLELGDSALYFCASSAGGLAGVGETQYFGPGTRLLVL.

The chain employs TRBV7-9 and TRBJ1-5; 8 nucleotides agree with TRBD1. The CDR3 length is 13 residues. Looked up from germline, CDR1 is SEHNR and CDR2 is FQNEAQ (reference sequence). With 5 bases clipped from V and 7 bases from J, the junction kept 4 bases outside the gene matches. CDR3 residues: CASSLQGGQPQHF. In DNA form, the CDR3 reads TGTGCCAGCAGCCTACAGGGGGGACAGCCCCAGCATTTT. Combining the CDR3 with reference TRBV7-9 and TRBJ1-5 gives the whole variable domain DTGVSQNPRHKITKRGQNVTFRCDPISEHNRLYWYRQTLGQGPEFLTYFQNEAQLEKSRLLSDRFSAERPKGSFSTLEIQRTEQGDSAMYLCASSLQGGQPQHFGDGTRLSIL.

The V and J genes are TRBV9 and TRBJ2-3; 11 nucleotides match TRBD2. Looked up from germline, CDR1 is SGDLS and CDR2 is YYNGEE. The CDR3 has 17 residues. The junction had 9 bases not matched to a gene; V was cut back by 4 bases and J by 2 bases. CDR3 protein: CASSSLGTSGYTDTQYF. The CDR3 nucleotides are TGTGCCAGCAGCTCTTTGGGGACTAGCGGTTACACAGATACGCAGTATTTT.

The gene calls are TRBV6-5 and TRBJ1-5, with a possible D match to TRBD1 (6 bases). The germline V gene has CDR1 MNHEY and CDR2 SVGAGI. The V and J ends lost 5 bases and 1 base respectively, with 12 bases between them. This CDR3 region has 15 residues. The CDR3 nucleotides are TGTGCCAGCAGTAGATACAGGGAAAGCAATCAGCCCCAGCATTTT. This codes for CASSRYRESNQPQHF.

The chain combines TRBV5-1 with TRBJ2-7, with 10 bases that match TRBD1. The V gene end was trimmed by 0 bases and the J gene end by 2 bases; junction bases not matched to a gene: 2. Germline V gene lookup returns CDR1 SGHRS and CDR2 YFSETQ. The length of the CDR3 is 15 residues. The CDR3 DNA sequence: TGCGCCAGCAGCTTGGATGGGACAGGGGCCTACGAGCAGTACTTC. This gives the protein CASSLDGTGAYEQYF.

The chain recombines TRBV6-5 with TRBJ2-7; 11 bases agree with TRBD1. CDR3 size: 14 residues. V shed 8 bases and J 6 bases; nucleotides not matched to a gene: 9. Germline V gene data show CDR1 as MNHEY and CDR2 as SVGAGI. The CDR3 DNA follows: TGTGCCAGCTCCCTCGGACAGGGGGCGTTCGAGCAGTACTTC. This translates into CASSLGQGAFEQYF.

The V call is TRBV6-1, the J call TRBJ1-5, with a weak D call TRBD1 (6 bases). This CDR3 is 15 amino acids long. V was cut by 5 bases and J by 2 bases, with 13 bases left in between. Per the germline V gene, CDR1 is MNHNS and CDR2 is SASEGT. This chain's CDR3 is CASSITGIRNQPQHF. CDR3 nucleotides: TGTGCCAGCAGTATTACAGGGATACGCAATCAGCCCCAGCATTTT.